These 17 T cell receptor beta chains share one sample of origin, sequenced in a study of blood T cell repertoires in COVID-19 (TCRdb year 2020). Libraries were constructed by the immunoSEQ multiplex PCR assay. TCRdb retrieved this table from immuneACCESS and kept in-frame rearrangements only. Not all clones are present; in checked studies, unresolved V genes account for under half, and no reason is known for the remainder. The sample contains about 200,000 clones, 82% of them found a single time. 8.2% of the sample goes to the ten largest clones. The sequencing sample was made of peripheral blood. Receptors originate from an elderly woman with COVID-19, enrolled during active disease.

The CDR3 nucleotides are TGTGCCAGCAGCCAAGGTGATGATAGGGAGGCGGCTTGGTATGGCTACACCTTC. It codes for CASSQGDDREAAWYGYTF. The chain uses TRBV4-2 and TRBJ1-2, with D uncertain. This CDR3 has 18 amino acids. Germline values: CDR1 LGHNA, CDR2 YNFKEQ. Trimming stripped 1 base from V and 5 bases from J, with 23 bases between.

The J gene is TRBJ2-3, the V gene TRBV5-1; 11 bases map to TRBD1. The CDR3 runs 15 residues. With V trimmed by 6 bases and J by 4 bases, 7 bases remained unmatched. The germline gives CDR1 SGHRS, CDR2 YFSETQ. The CDR3 bases are TGCGCCAGCACCGGACAGGGGGCGCCGGCAGATACGCAGTATTTT. Amino acid sequence: CASTGQGAPADTQYF.

V usage is TRBV5-1 and J usage is TRBJ2-3; possible D gene TRBD2, 5 bases. This CDR3 region has 16 residues. The germline CDR1 and CDR2 sequences are SGHRS and YFSETQ. The ends were cut back, 0 bases at V and 0 bases at J, with 11 bases in the middle. CDR3 nucleotide sequence: TGCGCCAGCAGCTTGGGGGGTGGAGGCAGCACAGATACGCAGTATTTT. Its protein is CASSLGGGGSTDTQYF. Full variable domain (missing parts from reference TRBV5-1 and TRBJ2-3): KAGVTQTPRYLIKTRGQQVTLSCSPISGHRSVSWYQQTPGQGLQFLFEYFSETQRNKGNFPGRFSGRQFSNSRSEMNVSTLELGDSALYLCASSLGGGGSTDTQYFGPGTRLTVL.

V and J are TRBV9 and TRBJ1-5, with D perhaps matching TRBD1 (5 bases). The germline V gene has CDR1 SGDLS and CDR2 YYNGEE. The CDR3 runs 15 residues. V lost 0 bases and J lost 4, with 11 bases in between. The CDR3 reads CASSVGGRANQPQHF. CDR3 coding DNA: TGTGCCAGCAGCGTAGGGGGCAGGGCAAATCAGCCCCAGCATTTT.

The chain has TRBV11-2 and TRBJ2-5; D call uncertain. Germline V gene sequence: CDR1 SGHAT, CDR2 FQNNGV. This CDR3 spans 11 amino acids. Between the trimmed V and J ends, which lost 5 bases and 4 bases, there was a span of 5 bases. The CDR3: CASSAGETQYF. DNA for the CDR3: TGTGCCAGCAGCGCCGGAGAGACCCAGTACTTC.

The chain links TRBV11-2 to TRBJ1-6; 7 bases match TRBD1. The CDR3 loop spans 14 amino acids. The trim removed 4 bases at V and 10 bases at J, leaving 7 bases unmatched. Germline assignment: CDR1 SGHAT and CDR2 FQNNGV. The CDR3 DNA reads TGTGCCAGCAGCTCCCGACAGGGTGGGTCACCCCTCCACTTT. This sequence encodes CASSSRQGGSPLHF.

The chain couples TRBV9 to TRBJ2-7; D remains unclear. Germline values: CDR1 SGDLS, CDR2 YYNGEE. The CDR3 length is 13 residues. Trimming left V 0 bases short and J 2 bases short, with 6 bases between. The CDR3: CASSVDYTYEQYF. The DNA for the CDR3 is TGTGCCAGCAGCGTAGATTATACCTACGAGCAGTACTTC.

The gene calls are TRBV2 and TRBJ2-7; D unclear. The CDR3 length is 14 residues. Germline V gene lookup returns CDR1 SNHLY and CDR2 FYNNEI. Trimming shortened V by 11 bases and J by 3 bases, and 20 bases separated the two germline ends. Here the CDR3 reads CAALTFSPYYEQYF. The CDR3 DNA reads TGTGCCGCATTGACTTTTTCCCCATACTACGAGCAGTACTTC.

The chain links TRBV9 to TRBJ2-7; tentatively, D is TRBD2 (6 bases). V was clipped by 4 bases and J by 1 base, with 15 bases between them. The CDR3 has 15 residues. Per the germline V gene, CDR1 is SGDLS and CDR2 is YYNGEE. Written as DNA, the CDR3 is TGTGCCAGCAGCCCCCAAATCGGGAGTTCCTACGAGCAGTACTTC. It translates to CASSPQIGSSYEQYF.

The chain employs TRBV5-4 and TRBJ2-3; 10 bases map to TRBD2. Per the germline V gene, CDR1 is SGHNT and CDR2 is YYREEE (reference sequence). This CDR3 spans 17 amino acids. J gave up 4 bases and V 6 bases, and 14 bases lay outside the gene matches. CDR3 region: CASTIGGASGGSDTQYF. In nucleotides, the CDR3 is TGTGCCAGCACCATTGGTGGGGCTAGCGGGGGCTCAGATACGCAGTATTTT.

The chain recombines TRBV19 with TRBJ1-5; 8 positions match TRBD1. The CDR3 length is 15 residues. In germline, CDR1 is LNHDA, CDR2 SQIVND (reference sequence). The V segment lost 3 bases and the J segment 5 bases; nucleotides outside the gene matches: 6. The CDR3 loop is CASSIPRGPYQPQHF. In nucleotides, the CDR3 is TGTGCCAGTAGTATCCCCAGGGGGCCGTATCAGCCCCAGCATTTT.

This clone was counted between two and nine times. V and J are TRBV18 and TRBJ2-7, with 8 nucleotides matching TRBD1. With 3 bases clipped from V and 3 bases from J, the junction kept 4 bases outside the gene matches. The CDR3 consists of 14 residues. CDR1 and CDR2 (germline): KGHSH, LQKENI. The CDR3 DNA sequence: TGTGCCAGCTCACCGGACAGGGTATTCTACGAGCAGTACTTC. This translates into CASSPDRVFYEQYF. The complete variable domain, with remaining parts taken from reference TRBV18 and TRBJ2-7, reads NAGVMQNPRHLVRRRGQEARLRCSPMKGHSHVYWYRQLPEEGLKFMVYLQKENIIDESGMPKERFSAEFPKEGPSILRIQQVVRGDSAAYFCASSPDRVFYEQYFGPGTRLTVT.

The chain is built from TRBV19 and TRBJ2-1; 10 bases align to TRBD2. The ends lost 0 bases at V and 5 bases at J; junction bases unmatched: 7. From germline, CDR1 is LNHDA and CDR2 SQIVND (reference sequence). The CDR3 length is 17 residues. The CDR3 sequence is CASSIEASGSPHNEQFF. The CDR3 nucleotides read TGTGCCAGTAGTATAGAGGCTAGCGGGAGCCCGCACAATGAGCAGTTCTTC.

This chain joins TRBV9 and TRBJ2-4; D possibly corresponds to TRBD1 (6 bases). Trimming pared 2 bases from V and 8 bases from J, leaving 14 bases between. There are 14 residues in the CDR3. The germline V gene encodes CDR1 SGDLS and CDR2 YYNGEE. This CDR3 reads CASSVGGQNDIQYF. Here the CDR3 DNA reads TGTGCCAGCAGCGTGGGCGGACAGAATGACATTCAGTACTTC.

The V call is TRBV4-2, the J call TRBJ2-5; 8 positions match TRBD1. Germline assignment: CDR1 LGHNA and CDR2 YNFKEQ. The CDR3 is made up of 18 amino acids. The junction had 12 bases not matched to a gene; V was cut back by 1 base and J by 2 bases. CDR3 sequence: CASSQVAGGTGRQETQYF. Here the CDR3 DNA reads TGTGCCAGCAGCCAAGTGGCCGGAGGGACAGGCCGTCAAGAGACCCAGTACTTC.

The rearrangement links TRBV6-5 to TRBJ1-5, with unresolved D. The CDR3 spans 13 residues. V was clipped by 3 bases and J by 6 bases, with 9 bases between them. CDR1 and CDR2 (germline): MNHEY, SVGAGI. The CDR3 protein is CASSYFGGQPQHF. The CDR3, as DNA: TGTGCCAGCAGTTATTTCGGAGGTCAGCCCCAGCATTTT.

In nucleotides, the CDR3 is TGTGCCAGCAGCTCTGGGGGAGGGGAGACTGAAGCTTTCTTT. It is translated as CASSSGGGETEAFF. The chain uses TRBV7-8 and TRBJ1-1; the D gene is possibly TRBD1 (5 bases). The ends were cut back, 4 bases at V and 5 bases at J, with 14 bases in the middle. This CDR3 has 14 amino acids. Per germline, CDR1 SGHVS and CDR2 FQNEAQ.